One sample yielded the 2 T cell receptor beta chains listed below, sequenced in a study of blood T cell repertoires in COVID-19. Sequencing was performed with immunoSEQ multiplex PCR; in TCRdb, only in-frame clones are kept and a portion is missing. The sample shows around 180,000 clones, less than 85% of them seen only once. The sample taken for sequencing was peripheral blood. All receptors come from a human donor in a cohort sampled during active COVID-19.

The rearrangement joins TRBV19 to TRBJ2-1, with a weak D call TRBD1 (5 bases). From germline, CDR1 is LNHDA and CDR2 SQIVND (reference sequence). CDR3 length equals 15 residues. V was trimmed by 1 base and J by 0 bases, leaving 7 bases between them. The CDR3 protein is CASSIARDSYNEQFF. Here the CDR3 DNA reads TGTGCCAGTAGTATAGCCAGGGACTCCTACAATGAGCAGTTCTTC. Full variable domain (outside the CDR3, taken from reference TRBV19 and TRBJ2-1): DGGITQSPKYLFRKEGQNVTLSCEQNLNHDAMYWYRQDPGQGLRLIYYSQIVNDFQKGDIAEGYSVSREKKESFPLTVTSAQKNPTAFYLCASSIARDSYNEQFFGPGTRLTVL.

The genes are TRBV20-1 and TRBJ1-5, with no clear D. The CDR3 is made up of 16 amino acids. Germline V gene lookup returns CDR1 DFQATT and CDR2 SNEGSKA (reference sequence). The V gene lost 3 bases and the J gene lost 1 base, with 16 bases spanning the gap. This chain's CDR3 is CSASLEVGVSNQPQHF. The CDR3 region has the DNA TGCAGTGCTAGTCTGGAGGTGGGTGTGAGCAATCAGCCCCAGCATTTT.